The clone carrying this TCR beta chain was detected ten times or more. These data originate in a study of T cells after yellow fever vaccination. The CDR3 is 14 residues long. Germline CDR1 reads SGHVS; CDR2 reads FQNEAQ. V lost 5 bases, J lost 0 bases, and 8 bases lay in between. The study made its TCR cDNA through 5'RACE template switching. That step introduced a universal primer site along with UMIs. TCRdb re-called the 5' RACE reads with MiXCR, one entry per CDR3 protein. The sample includes some 130,000 distinct CDR3 sequences, 5% to 8% seen only once; the top ten take under 0.7%. The starting material was CD4+ T cells sorted from PBMCs, obtained 10 days after the yellow fever booster vaccination. This TCR came from a man aged 25 to 40 who received the YFV17D yellow fever vaccine. The chain combines TRBV7-8 with TRBJ2-1; no definite D call. CDR3 bases: TGTGCCAGCAGCCCCCTTTCCTCCTACAATGAGCAGTTCTTC. Residues: CASSPLSSYNEQFF.